This T cell receptor beta chain emerged from a study of CD8+ T cells in alopecia areata. The study's findings and limits: Mice gave a clearer picture of TCR sharing than patients did, possibly for HLA-related reasons. Higher clonality was seen in lesional scalp than in normal scalp, especially in alopecia totalis/universalis.

It was from alopecia areata patients that lesional scalp punch biopsies and peripheral blood were collected. Sequencing templates came from extracted RNA that was reverse transcribed into cDNA. Repertoires were generated with immunoSEQ multiplex PCR, while TCRdb's copy carries only in-frame clones and drops some. The data show more than 150,000 clones, with 59% seen just once and roughly 15% held by the top ten. Note on this clone: Its cognate antigen is unknown.

The clonotype originates from a human donor with alopecia areata. Material: CD4+ T cells sorted from blood, obtained at week 0.

The CDR3 DNA sequence: TGTGCCAGCTCCCTCCGAGGGTTTGACTTGACTGAAGCTTTCTTT. Translating it yields CASSLRGFDLTEAFF. V is TRBV18 and J is TRBJ1-1, with D unresolved. The CDR3 runs to 15 residues. CDR1 is KGHSH, CDR2 LQKENI, per germline. V was pared by 6 bases and J by 5 bases, with 19 bases between. The whole variable domain, filled in from reference TRBV18 and TRBJ1-1, reads NAGVMQNPRHLVRRRGQEARLRCSPMKGHSHVYWYRQLPEEGLKFMVYLQKENIIDESGMPKERFSAEFPKEGPSILRIQQVVRGDSAAYFCASSLRGFDLTEAFFGQGTRLTVV.